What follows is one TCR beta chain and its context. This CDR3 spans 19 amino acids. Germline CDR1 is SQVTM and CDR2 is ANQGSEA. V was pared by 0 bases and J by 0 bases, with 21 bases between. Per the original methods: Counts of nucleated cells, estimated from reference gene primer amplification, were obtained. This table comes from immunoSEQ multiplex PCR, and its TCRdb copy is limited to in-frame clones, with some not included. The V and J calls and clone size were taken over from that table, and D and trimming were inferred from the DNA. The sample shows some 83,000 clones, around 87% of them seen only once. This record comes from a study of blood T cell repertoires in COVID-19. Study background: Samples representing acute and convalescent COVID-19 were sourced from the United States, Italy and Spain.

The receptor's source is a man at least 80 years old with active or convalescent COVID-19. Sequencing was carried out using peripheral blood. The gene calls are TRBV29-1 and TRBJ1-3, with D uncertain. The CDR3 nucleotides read TGCAGCGTTGAAGAAGGTTGGTCCAGCGAGAGCTCCTCTGGAAACACCATATATTTT. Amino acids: CSVEEGWSSESSSGNTIYF.